This TCR beta chain comes out of a study of early T cells in non-severe SARS-CoV-2 infection. TCRdb re-derived calls from the 5' RACE reads in MiXCR, one entry per CDR3 protein. Here the sample spans just over 65,000 distinct CDR3 sequences, less than 15% being singletons. General observations from the study: Missing private and CD4 specificities, VDJdb matching favored anti-spike CD8 responses.

A note on this clonotype: The antigen is undetermined.

Sequencing input: whole blood. This receptor was taken from an adult who was a healthcare worker with PCR-confirmed SARS-CoV-2 infection or an uninfected control (not recorded which).

The CDR3 coding sequence is TGTGCCAGCAGCTTAACGGGGACGTCTATGAACACTGAAGCTTTCTTT. This gives the protein CASSLTGTSMNTEAFF. The rearrangement uses TRBV7-3 and TRBJ1-1, with D perhaps TRBD1 (5 bases). V was cut by 0 bases and J by 0 bases, with 11 bases left in between. Germline V CDR1 and CDR2: SGHTA, FQGTGA. The CDR3 is 16 residues long. Variable domain in full (rest from reference TRBV7-3 and TRBJ1-1): GAGVSQTPSNKVTEKGKYVELRCDPISGHTALYWYRQSLGQGPEFLIYFQGTGAADDSGLPNDRFFAVRPEGSVSTLKIQRTERGDSAVYLCASSLTGTSMNTEAFFGQGTRLTVV.